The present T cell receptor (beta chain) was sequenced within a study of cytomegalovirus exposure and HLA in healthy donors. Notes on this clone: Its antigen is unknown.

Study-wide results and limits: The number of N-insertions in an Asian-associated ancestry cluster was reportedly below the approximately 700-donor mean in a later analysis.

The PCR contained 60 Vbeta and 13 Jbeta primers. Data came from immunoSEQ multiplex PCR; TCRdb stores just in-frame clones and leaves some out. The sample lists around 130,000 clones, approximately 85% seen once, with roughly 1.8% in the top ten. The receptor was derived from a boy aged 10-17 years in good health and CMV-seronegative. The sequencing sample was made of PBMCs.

As DNA, the CDR3 is TGTGCCAGTAGTATTGGTCCCGGGGCAGGGGCCTACGAGCAGTACTTC. Residues: CASSIGPGAGAYEQYF. The rearrangement links TRBV19 to TRBJ2-7, with D perhaps matching TRBD1 (6 bases). This CDR3 has 16 residues. V lost 3 bases and J 2 bases, leaving 17 bases between the germline ends. Germline CDR1 LNHDA, CDR2 SQIVND (reference sequence).